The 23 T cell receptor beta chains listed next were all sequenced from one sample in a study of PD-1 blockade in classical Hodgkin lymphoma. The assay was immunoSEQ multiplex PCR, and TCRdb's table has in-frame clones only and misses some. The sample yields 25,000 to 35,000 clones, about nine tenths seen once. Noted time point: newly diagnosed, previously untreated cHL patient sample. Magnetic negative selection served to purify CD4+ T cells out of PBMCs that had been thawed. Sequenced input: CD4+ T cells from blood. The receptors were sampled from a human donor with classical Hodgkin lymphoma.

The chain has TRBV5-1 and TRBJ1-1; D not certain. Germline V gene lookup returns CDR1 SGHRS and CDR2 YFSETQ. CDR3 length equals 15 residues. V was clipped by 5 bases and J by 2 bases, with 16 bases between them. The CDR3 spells CASSHDTPANTEAFF. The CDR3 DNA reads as TGCGCCAGCAGTCATGATACCCCAGCTAACACTGAAGCTTTCTTT.

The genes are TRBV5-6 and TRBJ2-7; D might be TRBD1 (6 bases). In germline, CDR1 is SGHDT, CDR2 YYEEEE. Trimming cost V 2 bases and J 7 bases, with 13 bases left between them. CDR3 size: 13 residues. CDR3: CASSFSGQVEQYV. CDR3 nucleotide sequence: TGTGCCAGCAGCTTTTCGGGACAAGTAGAGCAGTACGTC.

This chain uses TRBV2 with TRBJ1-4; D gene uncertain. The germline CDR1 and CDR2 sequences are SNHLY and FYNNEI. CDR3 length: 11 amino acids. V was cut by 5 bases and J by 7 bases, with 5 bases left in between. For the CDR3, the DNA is TGTGCCAGCAGTTATATTGAAAAACTGTTTTTT. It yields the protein CASSYIEKLFF. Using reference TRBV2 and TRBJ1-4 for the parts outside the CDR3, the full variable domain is EPEVTQTPSHQVTQMGQEVILRCVPISNHLYFYWYRQILGQKVEFLVSFYNNEISEKSEIFDDQFSVERPDGSNFTLKIRSTKLEDSAMYFCASSYIEKLFFGSGTQLSVL.

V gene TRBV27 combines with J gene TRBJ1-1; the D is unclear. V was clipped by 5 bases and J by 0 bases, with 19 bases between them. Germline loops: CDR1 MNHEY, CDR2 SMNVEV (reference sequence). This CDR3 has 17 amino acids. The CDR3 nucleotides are TGTGCCAGCAGTCCCCGAGTGCGGTTGGGAATGAACACTGAAGCTTTCTTT. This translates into CASSPRVRLGMNTEAFF.

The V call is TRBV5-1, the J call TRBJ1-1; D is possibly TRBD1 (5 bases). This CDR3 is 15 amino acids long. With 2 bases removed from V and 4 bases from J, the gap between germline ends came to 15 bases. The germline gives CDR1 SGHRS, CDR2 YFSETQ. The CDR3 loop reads CASSFLTGFSTEAFF. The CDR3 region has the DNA TGCGCCAGCAGCTTCCTCACAGGTTTTAGCACTGAAGCTTTCTTT. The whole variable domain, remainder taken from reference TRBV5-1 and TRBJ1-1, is KAGVTQTPRYLIKTRGQQVTLSCSPISGHRSVSWYQQTPGQGLQFLFEYFSETQRNKGNFPGRFSGRQFSNSRSEMNVSTLELGDSALYLCASSFLTGFSTEAFFGQGTRLTVV.

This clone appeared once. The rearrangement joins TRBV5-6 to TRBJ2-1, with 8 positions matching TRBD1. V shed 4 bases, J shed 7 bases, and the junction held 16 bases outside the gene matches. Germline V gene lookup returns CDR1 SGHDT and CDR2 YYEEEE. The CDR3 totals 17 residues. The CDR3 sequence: CASSPDRVPPKSNEQFF. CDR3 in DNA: TGTGCCAGCAGCCCGGACAGGGTCCCCCCAAAGAGTAATGAGCAGTTCTTC.

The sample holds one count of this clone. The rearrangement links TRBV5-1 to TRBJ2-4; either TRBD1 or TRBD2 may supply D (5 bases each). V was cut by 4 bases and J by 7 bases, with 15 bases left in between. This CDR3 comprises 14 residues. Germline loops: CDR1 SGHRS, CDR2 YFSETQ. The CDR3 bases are TGCGCCAGCAGCCCCGGACTCGCAGGGAACATTCAGTACTTC. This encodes CASSPGLAGNIQYF. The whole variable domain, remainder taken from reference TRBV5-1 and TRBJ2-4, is KAGVTQTPRYLIKTRGQQVTLSCSPISGHRSVSWYQQTPGQGLQFLFEYFSETQRNKGNFPGRFSGRQFSNSRSEMNVSTLELGDSALYLCASSPGLAGNIQYFGAGTRLSVL.

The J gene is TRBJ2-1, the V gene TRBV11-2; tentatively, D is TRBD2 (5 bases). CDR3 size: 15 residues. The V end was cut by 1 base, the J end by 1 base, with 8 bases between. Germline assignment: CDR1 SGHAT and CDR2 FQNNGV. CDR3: CASSLGGRSYNEQFF. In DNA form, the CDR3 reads TGTGCCAGCAGCTTAGGAGGGAGATCCTACAATGAGCAGTTCTTC.

CDR3 sequence (DNA): TGTGCCAGCAGCTTAGAGACAAGGAGCACAGATACGCAGTATTTT. This translates into CASSLETRSTDTQYF. The V gene is TRBV7-6, the J gene TRBJ2-3; D is ambiguous. The germline V gene has CDR1 SGHVS and CDR2 FNYEAQ. Trimming shortened V by 1 base and J by 0 bases, and 8 bases separated the two germline ends. The CDR3 runs 15 residues.

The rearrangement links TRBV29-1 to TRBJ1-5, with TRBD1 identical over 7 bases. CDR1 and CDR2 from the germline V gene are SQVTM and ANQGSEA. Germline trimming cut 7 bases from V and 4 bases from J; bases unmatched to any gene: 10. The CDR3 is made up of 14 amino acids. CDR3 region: CSAGEGAGNQPQHF. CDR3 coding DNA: TGCAGCGCCGGTGAGGGGGCTGGTAATCAGCCCCAGCATTTT.

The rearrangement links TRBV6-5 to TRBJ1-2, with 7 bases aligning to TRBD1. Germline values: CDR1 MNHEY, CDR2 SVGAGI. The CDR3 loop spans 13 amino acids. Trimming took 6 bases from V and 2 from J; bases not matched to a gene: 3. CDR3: CASSPTGNYGYTF. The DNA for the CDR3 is TGTGCCAGCAGCCCGACAGGGAACTATGGCTACACCTTC.

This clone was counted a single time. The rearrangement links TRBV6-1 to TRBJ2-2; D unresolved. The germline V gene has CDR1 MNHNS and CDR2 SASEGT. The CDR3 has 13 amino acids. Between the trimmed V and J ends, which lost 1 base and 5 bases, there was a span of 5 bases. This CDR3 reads CASSEDGTGELFF. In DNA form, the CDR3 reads TGTGCCAGCAGTGAAGATGGAACCGGGGAGCTGTTTTTT.

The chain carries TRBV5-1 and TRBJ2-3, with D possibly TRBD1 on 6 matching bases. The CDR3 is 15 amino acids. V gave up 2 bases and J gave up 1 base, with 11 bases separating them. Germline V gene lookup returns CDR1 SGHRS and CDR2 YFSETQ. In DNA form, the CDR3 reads TGCGCCAGCAGCTTTAACAGGGCCGGCACAGATACGCAGTATTTT. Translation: CASSFNRAGTDTQYF.

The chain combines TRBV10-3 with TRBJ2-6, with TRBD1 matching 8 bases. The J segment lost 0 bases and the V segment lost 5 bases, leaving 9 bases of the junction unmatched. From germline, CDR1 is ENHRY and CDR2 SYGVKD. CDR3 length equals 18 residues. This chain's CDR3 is CAISIGRGQTSGANVLTF. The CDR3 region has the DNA TGTGCCATCAGTATTGGCAGGGGGCAAACCTCTGGGGCCAACGTCCTGACTTTC.

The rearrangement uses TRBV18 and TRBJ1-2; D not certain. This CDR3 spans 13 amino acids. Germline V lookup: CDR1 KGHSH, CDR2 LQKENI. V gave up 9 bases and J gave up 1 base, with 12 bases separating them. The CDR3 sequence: CASLLKSNYGYTF. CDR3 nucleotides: TGTGCCAGTTTATTGAAGAGTAACTATGGCTACACCTTC.

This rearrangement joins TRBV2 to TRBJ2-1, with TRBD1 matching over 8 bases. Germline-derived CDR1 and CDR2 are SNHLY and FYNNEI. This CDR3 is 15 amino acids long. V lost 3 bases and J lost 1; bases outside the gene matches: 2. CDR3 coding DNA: TGTGCCAGCAGTGAGAGGACAGGGTCCTACAATGAGCAGTTCTTC. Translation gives CASSERTGSYNEQFF.

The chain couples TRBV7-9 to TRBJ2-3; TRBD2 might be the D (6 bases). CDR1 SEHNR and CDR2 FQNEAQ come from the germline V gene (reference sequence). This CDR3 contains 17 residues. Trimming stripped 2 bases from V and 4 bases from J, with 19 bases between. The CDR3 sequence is CASSLRRLQREADTQYF. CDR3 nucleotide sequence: TGTGCCAGCAGCTTAAGGCGCCTACAAAGGGAGGCAGATACGCAGTATTTT. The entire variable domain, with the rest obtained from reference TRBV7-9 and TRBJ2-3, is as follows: DTGVSQNPRHKITKRGQNVTFRCDPISEHNRLYWYRQTLGQGPEFLTYFQNEAQLEKSRLLSDRFSAERPKGSFSTLEIQRTEQGDSAMYLCASSLRRLQREADTQYFGPGTRLTVL.

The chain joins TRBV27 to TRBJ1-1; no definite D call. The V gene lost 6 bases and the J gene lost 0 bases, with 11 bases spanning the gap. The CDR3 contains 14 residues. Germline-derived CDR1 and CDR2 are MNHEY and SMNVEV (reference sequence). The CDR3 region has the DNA TGTGCCAGCAGCCTTTCCACCATGAACACTGAAGCTTTCTTT. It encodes CASSLSTMNTEAFF.

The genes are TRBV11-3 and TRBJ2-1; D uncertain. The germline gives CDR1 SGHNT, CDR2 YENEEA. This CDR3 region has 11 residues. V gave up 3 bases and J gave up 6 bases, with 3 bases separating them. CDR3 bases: TGTGCCAGCAGCTTTCTCAATGAGCAGTTCTTC. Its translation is CASSFLNEQFF.

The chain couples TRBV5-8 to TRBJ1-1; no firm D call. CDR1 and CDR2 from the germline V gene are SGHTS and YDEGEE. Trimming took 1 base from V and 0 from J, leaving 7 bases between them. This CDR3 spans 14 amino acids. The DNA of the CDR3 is TGTGCCAGCAGCTTGTATCGGATGAACACTGAAGCTTTCTTT. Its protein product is CASSLYRMNTEAFF.

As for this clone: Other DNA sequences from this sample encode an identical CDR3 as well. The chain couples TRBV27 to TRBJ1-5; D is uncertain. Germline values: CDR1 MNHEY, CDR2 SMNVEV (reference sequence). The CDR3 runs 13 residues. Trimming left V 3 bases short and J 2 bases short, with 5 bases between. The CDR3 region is CASSFGGNQPQHF. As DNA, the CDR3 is TGTGCCAGCAGTTTTGGAGGCAATCAGCCCCAGCATTTT.

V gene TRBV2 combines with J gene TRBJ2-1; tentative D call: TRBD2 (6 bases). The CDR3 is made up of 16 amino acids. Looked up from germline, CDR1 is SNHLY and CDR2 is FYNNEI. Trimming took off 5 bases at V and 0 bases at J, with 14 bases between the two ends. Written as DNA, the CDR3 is TGTGCCAGCAGTCCAGAGGCGGGGAGCTCCTACAATGAGCAGTTCTTC. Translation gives CASSPEAGSSYNEQFF.

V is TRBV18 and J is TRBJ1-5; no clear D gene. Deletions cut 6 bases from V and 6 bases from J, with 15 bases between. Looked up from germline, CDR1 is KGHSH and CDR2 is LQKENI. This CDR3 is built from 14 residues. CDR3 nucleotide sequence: TGTGCCAGCTCCCCAACTGATGTTGGTCAGCCCCAGCATTTT. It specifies CASSPTDVGQPQHF.